The rows below give T cell receptor beta chains drawn from one sample of a study of PD-L1 blockade in urothelial cancer. The repertoire was sequenced with immunoSEQ multiplex PCR; TCRdb's copy has only in-frame clones and lacks some. The sample has about 39,000 clones; approximately 89% are singletons. Specimen: PBMCs, collected around atezolizumab (anti-PD-L1) treatment. These TCRs come from a woman in her sixties with urothelial cancer. The CDR3 runs from the conserved cysteine through the conserved F or W. A D gene is named only where the DNA matches it firmly. Size is stated for part of the rows, as once, few or many counts, or as a class when the clone is expanded.

V	J	size	D	DNA	CDR3
TRBV5-1	TRBJ2-7	NA	NA	TGCGCCAGCAGCTTGTCTCGTCCGGGGGAGGAGCAGTACTTC	CASSLSRPGEEQYF
TRBV4-1	TRBJ2-2	NA	NA	TGCGCCAGCAGCCAAGGGCTGAACACCGGGGAGCTGTTTTTT	CASSQGLNTGELFF
TRBV28	TRBJ1-2	medium-sized	TRBD1	TGTGCCAGCAGTCCCTCGGACAGGGATGTTAACTATGGCTACACCTTC	CASSPSDRDVNYGYTF
TRBV30	TRBJ1-2	few	NA	TGTGCCTGGAGTGTACCCAGGGCGGCTGGCTACACCTTC	CAWSVPRAAGYTF
TRBV5-4	TRBJ2-5	NA	NA	TGTGCCAGCAGCTTAACAGGGAGTCAAGAGACCCAGTACTTC	CASSLTGSQETQYF
TRBV27	TRBJ1-2	once	NA	TGTGCCAGCAGGGGAGATGGCTACACCTTC	CASRGDGYTF
TRBV4-2	TRBJ2-1	NA	TRBD2	TGTGCCAGCAGCCCCTGGACTAGCGGGGCCGGGGAAGCTGAGCAGTTCTTC	CASSPWTSGAGEAEQFF
TRBV28	TRBJ2-7	NA	NA	TGTGCCAGCAGTTTAACTAGGCTGGCGGGGGCCGATTACGAGCAGTACTTC	CASSLTRLAGADYEQYF
TRBV9	TRBJ2-2	once	TRBD2	TGTGCCAGCAGCGTTGGGGTAGCGGGAGGCCCGAACACCGGGGAGCTGTTTTTT	CASSVGVAGGPNTGELFF
TRBV18	TRBJ1-2	NA	NA	TGTGCCAGCTCACCACCGGGACAAATTAACTATGGCTACACCTTC	CASSPPGQINYGYTF
TRBV5-4	TRBJ1-1	few	NA	TGTGCCAGCAGCTTGTGGCGGATGAACACTGAAGCTTTCTTT	CASSLWRMNTEAFF
TRBV6-5	TRBJ2-1	NA	TRBD1	TGTGCCAGCAAGCCCCTGGACAGGGGGCGATTGGAGCAGTTCTTC	CASKPLDRGRLEQFF
TRBV5-1	TRBJ2-1	once	NA	TGCGCCAGCAGCTTGGCCGCCCTATCGAAGCAGTTCTTC	CASSLAALSKQFF
TRBV5-1	TRBJ1-2	NA	NA	TGCGCCAGCAGCTTGGGATCAGGTCCCACCAGCTATGGCTACACCTTC	CASSLGSGPTSYGYTF
TRBV29-1	TRBJ1-1	NA	NA	TGCAGCGTGGTCGTAACAGGGTCCTATCCTGAAGCTTTCTTT	CSVVVTGSYPEAFF
TRBV19	TRBJ2-2	NA	NA	TGTGCCAGTAGTATCTACTTCGACACCGGGGAGCTGTTTTTT	CASSIYFDTGELFF
TRBV28	TRBJ2-1	NA	TRBD2	TGTGCCAGCAGTTTAGGTGGAGGGCTAGCGGGGTTCTACAATGAGCAGTTCTTC	CASSLGGGLAGFYNEQFF
TRBV6-5	TRBJ1-1	once	TRBD1	TGTGCCAGCAGAACGCGACAGGGCTGGACCACTGAAGCTTTCTTT	CASRTRQGWTTEAFF
TRBV6-5	TRBJ2-6	NA	NA	TGTGCCAGCAGAGGGGAAGACCCTGGGGCCAACGTCCTGACTTTC	CASRGEDPGANVLTF
TRBV5-4	TRBJ2-1	NA	NA	TGTGCCAGCAGCTTGTTGTTTAACTCCTACAATGAGCAGTTCTTC	CASSLLFNSYNEQFF
TRBV5-1	TRBJ2-7	NA	NA	TGCGCCAGCAGCCTCAAGGGGGGGGGTTTGGAGCAGTACTTC	CASSLKGGGLEQYF
TRBV19	TRBJ1-2	NA	TRBD1	TGTGCCAGTAATCGTGGCAGGGGGCGAGGGGAACATGGCTACACCTTC	CASNRGRGRGEHGYTF
TRBV5-4	TRBJ2-7	NA	TRBD2	TGTGCCAGCAGCCCGGGACTAGCGGGAGGACACGAGCAGTACTTC	CASSPGLAGGHEQYF
TRBV29-1	TRBJ2-5	NA	TRBD2	TGCAGCGTTGAAAGGACTAGCGGGATCCTCCAGTACTTC	CSVERTSGILQYF
TRBV9	TRBJ2-1	NA	NA	TGTGCCAGCAGCGCCCAGGGTAGCTCCTACAATGAGCAGTTCTTC	CASSAQGSSYNEQFF
TRBV5-1	TRBJ2-3	NA	TRBD2	TGCGCCAGCAGCTCAGAAGGACTAGCGGGGATATTCACAGATACGCAGTATTTT	CASSSEGLAGIFTDTQYF
TRBV4-1	TRBJ2-3	NA	NA	TGCGCCAGCAGCCAGCAGGGGATCACAGATACGCAGTATTTT	CASSQQGITDTQYF
TRBV19	TRBJ2-7	NA	NA	TGTGCCAGTAGTATACTTACCGGGAGCGAGCAGTACTTC	CASSILTGSEQYF
TRBV9	TRBJ1-2	NA	TRBD1	TGTGCCAGCAGCATTACGGGACAGGGAGCCTATGGCTACACCTTC	CASSITGQGAYGYTF
TRBV4-1	TRBJ2-2	NA	NA	TGCGCCAGCAGCCCTGGACAGAACACCGGGGAGCTGTTTTTT	CASSPGQNTGELFF
TRBV28	TRBJ2-7	NA	TRBD1	TGTGCCACCCGGACAGGGGCGCCCTACGAGCAGTACTTC	CATRTGAPYEQYF
TRBV7-6	TRBJ1-4	NA	NA	TGTGCCAGCAGCTTAAGTGCCCGGGGTAATGAAAAACTGTTTTTT	CASSLSARGNEKLFF
TRBV9	TRBJ2-1	NA	TRBD2	TGTGCCAGCAGCGTAGCGGGAGGACCATACAATGAGCAGTTCTTC	CASSVAGGPYNEQFF
TRBV5-1	TRBJ2-1	NA	TRBD2	TGCGCCAGCGGGCTAGCGGGATCCGTGGGTGAGCAGTTCTTC	CASGLAGSVGEQFF
TRBV7-3	TRBJ2-3	once	TRBD2	TGTGCCAGCAGCTGGGGGGGGACTAGCACAGATACGCAGTATTTT	CASSWGGTSTDTQYF
TRBV29-1	TRBJ2-3	NA	TRBD2	TGCAGCGTCGGGGGGGAAGGGAACACAGATACGCAGTATTTT	CSVGGEGNTDTQYF
TRBV28	TRBJ2-7	NA	TRBD2	TGTGCCAGCACCCTCCTAGTAGCGGGAGCACGGGAGCAGTACTTC	CASTLLVAGAREQYF
TRBV5-4	TRBJ2-7	NA	NA	TGTGCCAGCAGCCCCGGACCAGCTAGCGAGCGGTACTTC	CASSPGPASERYF
TRBV6-6	TRBJ2-1	NA	TRBD2	TGTGCCAGCAGTTACTCGAGCACTAGCGGGAACAATGAGCAGTTCTTC	CASSYSSTSGNNEQFF
TRBV5-1	TRBJ1-4	NA	TRBD1	TGCGCCAGCAGCTGGGGACAGCCTAATGAAAAACTGTTTTTT	CASSWGQPNEKLFF
TRBV5-1	TRBJ2-4	NA	NA	TGCGCCAGCAGCTCTGGCCAGGGGGAGGACATTCAGTACTTC	CASSSGQGEDIQYF
TRBV27	TRBJ2-5	NA	TRBD1	TGTGCCAGCAGTCCAAGGCGGGGACAGGGAACCGAAGAGACCCAGTACTTC	CASSPRRGQGTEETQYF
TRBV11-1	TRBJ2-4	NA	NA	TGTGCCAGCAGCTCTCAAGGGGATTCAGCCAAAAACATTCAGTACTTC	CASSSQGDSAKNIQYF
TRBV7-2	TRBJ2-5	NA	TRBD2	TGTGCCAGCAGCTTAAGGCGTGCGGGAGCGGGGGGGGAGACCCAGTACTTC	CASSLRRAGAGGETQYF
TRBV18	TRBJ2-2	NA	NA	TGTGCCAGCTCAGCCGACAGGCTCGCCGGGGAGCTGTTTTTT	CASSADRLAGELFF
TRBV15	TRBJ2-6	NA	TRBD1	TGTGCCACCAGCAGAGCGCAGGGGGCGCGTTCTGGGGCCAACGTCCTGACTTTC	CATSRAQGARSGANVLTF
TRBV6-5	TRBJ2-7	NA	NA	TGTGCCAGCAGTTACGTGGGCAGGGAATACGAGCAGTACTTC	CASSYVGREYEQYF
TRBV30	TRBJ2-4	NA	TRBD1	TGTGCCTGGAGTGTACAAGTCTCCGGGACAGGGGTAGCCAAAAACATTCAGTACTTC	CAWSVQVSGTGVAKNIQYF